A selection of T cell receptor beta chains follows, all from one sample in a study of shared clonotypes between healthy human individuals. Clones were read by immunoSEQ multiplex PCR, and TCRdb kept only the in-frame ones, dropping some. The sample shows some 2.4 million clones, 93% of them seen only once. Source material: naive CD4+ T cells from PBMCs. The source of these receptors is a young man in good health. Some clones in this sample may be carry-over from other donors' samples. Both conserved end residues are part of each CDR3. D genes are given only for firm matches. Clone size is stated in some rows and not others, as once, few, many or a class when expanded.

abundance,v_gene,j_gene,d_gene,CDR3nt,CDR3aa
NA,TRBV5-4,TRBJ2-3,NA,TGTGCCAGCAGCCAACAGCGGGATACGCAGTATTTT,CASSQQRDTQYF
NA,TRBV30,TRBJ2-6,NA,TGTGCCTGGAGTGTTGGGGCCAACGTCCTGACTTTC,CAWSVGANVLTF
NA,TRBV27,TRBJ2-7,TRBD1,TGTGCCAGCAGTAGAGTACAGGGGGCGACCTACGAGCAGTACTTC,CASSRVQGATYEQYF
NA,TRBV12-5,TRBJ2-1,NA,TGTGCTAGTGGTCCTCATACCGAAGACTATGAGCAGTTCTTC,CASGPHTEDYEQFF
NA,TRBV25-1,TRBJ2-2,NA,TGTGCCAGCAGTGGGGGGAATCCCGGGGAGCTGTTTTTT,CASSGGNPGELFF
NA,TRBV11-1,TRBJ1-1,NA,TGTGCCAGCAGCTTCTGGGCCGGGCCAGCGGGGGAGAACACTGAAGCTTTCTTT,CASSFWAGPAGENTEAFF
NA,TRBV30,TRBJ1-5,NA,TGTGCCTGGAGTGTACTAGGGGATAGCAATCAGCCCCAGCATTTT,CAWSVLGDSNQPQHF
NA,TRBV6-5,TRBJ1-2,NA,TGTGCCAGCAGTAAGGACGGTAACTATGGCTACACCTTC,CASSKDGNYGYTF
NA,TRBV9,TRBJ2-1,NA,TGTGCCAGCAGCCCCCGTAAGGAGTTGGGCTCCTACAATGAGCAGTTCTTC,CASSPRKELGSYNEQFF
NA,TRBV7-8,TRBJ2-7,TRBD2,TGTGCCAGCAGCCGGACTAGCGGGTATAACGAGCAGTACTTC,CASSRTSGYNEQYF
NA,TRBV7-6,TRBJ2-5,NA,TGTGCCAGCAGCTTAGCGCCCTCGAATGGGGCACAAGAGACCCAGTACTTC,CASSLAPSNGAQETQYF
NA,TRBV5-5,TRBJ2-5,NA,TGTGCCAGCAGCTTGGTATTCGGGTTACAGTCCGGGGAGACCCAGTACTTC,CASSLVFGLQSGETQYF
NA,TRBV25-1,TRBJ2-7,NA,TGTGCCAGCAGTGAATCCGACAGGCCGATCTCCTACGAGCAGTACTTC,CASSESDRPISYEQYF
once,TRBV27,TRBJ2-1,TRBD2,TGTGCCAGCAGTCCCCTGGGACTAGCGTACAATGAGCAGTTCTTC,CASSPLGLAYNEQFF
NA,TRBV5-1,TRBJ2-4,TRBD1,TGCGCCAGCAGCTTGGAGGGACAGGGTCAGTACTTC,CASSLEGQGQYF
NA,TRBV5-1,TRBJ1-3,TRBD1,TGCGCCAGCAGCTCCTACTCGACAGGGAACTCTGGAAACACCATATATTTT,CASSSYSTGNSGNTIYF
once,TRBV19,TRBJ2-7,TRBD1,TGTGCCAGTAGTCTCAAGGGACAGGGTTTCTACGAGCAGTACTTC,CASSLKGQGFYEQYF
NA,TRBV5-6,TRBJ2-7,NA,TGTGCCAGCAGCTTGCAGGGGAGCTCCTACGAGCAGTACTTC,CASSLQGSSYEQYF
NA,TRBV29-1,TRBJ1-4,NA,TGCGCAACGATGATGATTGCAACTAATGAAAAACTGTTTTTT,CATMMIATNEKLFF
NA,TRBV6-5,TRBJ1-1,TRBD1,TGTGCCAGCAGGCTGGGACAGCTGAACACTGAAGCTTTCTTT,CASRLGQLNTEAFF
few,TRBV30,TRBJ1-1,TRBD1,TGTGCCGGGAAGGACAGGCCGAACACTGAAGCTTTCTTT,CAGKDRPNTEAFF
NA,TRBV28,TRBJ1-4,NA,TGTGCCAGCAGTTTATCACTCGGGGTCTCAACTAATGAAAAACTGTTTTTT,CASSLSLGVSTNEKLFF
NA,TRBV28,TRBJ2-1,NA,TGTGCCAGCAGTCCACTCTGGGTCCCCGGGAGCTCCTACAATGAGCAGTTCTTC,CASSPLWVPGSSYNEQFF
NA,TRBV28,TRBJ1-4,NA,TGTGCCAGCAGTTCCGACGATGAAAAACTGTTTTTT,CASSSDDEKLFF
NA,TRBV6-5,TRBJ1-2,NA,TGTGCCAGCAGTTACGGGGGAGGCTATGGCTACACCTTC,CASSYGGGYGYTF
NA,TRBV7-7,TRBJ2-7,NA,TGTGCCAGCAGCTTCAGTCAGGGATACGAGCAGTACTTC,CASSFSQGYEQYF
NA,TRBV6-6,TRBJ1-4,NA,TGTGCCAGCAGTTACCAGGAGATCGCTGAAAAACTGTTTTTT,CASSYQEIAEKLFF
NA,TRBV5-8,TRBJ1-1,NA,TGTGCCAGCAGCTTGGCCGTGGGGATCGGAGCTTTCTTT,CASSLAVGIGAFF
NA,TRBV28,TRBJ2-7,NA,TGTGCCAGCATCTCAGACAGGCCCTACGAGCAGTACTTC,CASISDRPYEQYF